These T cell receptor beta chains were read from a single sample in a study of blood T cell repertoires in COVID-19. Only in-frame clones appear in the TCRdb table, and some are missing; sequencing was by immunoSEQ multiplex PCR. This sample has 250,000 to 350,000 clones, with 90% found just once. The sample consisted of PBMCs or T cells enriched from blood (not recorded which). These receptors all stem from a man between 60 and 75 years old who had recovered from COVID-19. Both conserved end residues are part of each CDR3. The D gene is left open where the match is weak. Size values are once, few and many counts, or a class for expanded clones, and some rows have none.

D gene	V gene	J gene	clone size	CDR3 DNA	CDR3 protein
NA	TRBV5-1	TRBJ1-6	NA	TGCGCCAGCAGCTTGGACGCGGGGGGCGGTTCACCCCTCCACTTT	CASSLDAGGGSPLHF
TRBD1	TRBV3-1/TRBV3-2	TRBJ1-1	NA	TGTGCCAGTAGGACAGGGGGCGGTCTGGGCACTGAAGCTTTCTTT	CASRTGGGLGTEAFF
NA	TRBV9	TRBJ2-1	NA	TGTGCCAGCAGCGCCCCGGGGGAAGTAGCGGTCAGCTCCTACAATGAGCAGTTCTTC	CASSAPGEVAVSSYNEQFF
TRBD1	TRBV6-6	TRBJ2-3	NA	TGTGCCAGCACCAGGGGGAAAGCCGGAGATACGCAGTATTTT	CASTRGKAGDTQYF
NA	TRBV7-3	TRBJ2-1	NA	TGTGCCAGCAGCTTATCGGATGAGCAGTTCTTC	CASSLSDEQFF
NA	TRBV29-1	TRBJ1-1	NA	TGCAGCGGACAGGTGATGAACACTGAAGCTTTCTTT	CSGQVMNTEAFF
NA	TRBV7-9	TRBJ2-7	NA	TGTGCCAGCACGAAAACGGTCCACGAGCAGTACTTC	CASTKTVHEQYF
NA	TRBV7-2	TRBJ2-7	NA	TGTGCCAGCAGCCTTGGACAGCGCACCTACGAGCAGTACTTC	CASSLGQRTYEQYF
NA	TRBV29-1	TRBJ2-1	few	TGCAGCGTTCCCACCAGCTCCTACAATGAGCAGTTCTTC	CSVPTSSYNEQFF
NA	TRBV3-1/TRBV3-2	TRBJ2-1	NA	TGTGCCAGCAGCCCGAGGGTATCACGTCCCCTAACCTACAATGAGCAGTTCTTC	CASSPRVSRPLTYNEQFF
TRBD2	TRBV4-1	TRBJ2-2	NA	TGCGCCAGCACCCTAGCGGGAGGGGGAACCGGGGAGCTGTTTTTT	CASTLAGGGTGELFF
NA	TRBV14	TRBJ1-2	NA	TGTGCCAGCAGCCCGCGGCCCAGCTATGGCTACACCTTC	CASSPRPSYGYTF
NA	TRBV11-3	TRBJ1-2	NA	TGTGCCAGCAGCTTGGAACAGAACTATGGCTACACCTTC	CASSLEQNYGYTF
TRBD1	TRBV5-5	TRBJ2-7	NA	TGTGCCAGCAGCCGAGGACAGGGGGCCTACGAGCAGTACTTC	CASSRGQGAYEQYF
TRBD2	TRBV5-1	TRBJ2-7	NA	TGCGCCAGCAGCTTTAGCTCGAAGAGCGGGAGGGCCTACGAGCAGTACTTC	CASSFSSKSGRAYEQYF
TRBD1	TRBV2	TRBJ1-2	few	TGTGCCAGCAGTCCCACCTTGACAGGGAGCAGGGGCTACACCTTC	CASSPTLTGSRGYTF
TRBD2	TRBV5-1	TRBJ2-7	NA	TGCGCCAGCAGCTTCCAGCGGGAGGATACCTACGAGCAGTACTTC	CASSFQREDTYEQYF
TRBD2	TRBV4-1	TRBJ2-3	NA	TGCGCCAGCAGCCTGGTTCTAGGGACTAGCGGCACAGATACGCAGTATTTT	CASSLVLGTSGTDTQYF
NA	TRBV9	TRBJ2-3	NA	TGTGCCAGCAGCGTAGTGGACTATTCCACAGATACGCAGTATTTT	CASSVVDYSTDTQYF
TRBD2	TRBV5-4	TRBJ2-7	NA	TGTGCCAGCAGCTTATACAGCGGGAGTCTACCTAGGGAGCAGTACTTC	CASSLYSGSLPREQYF